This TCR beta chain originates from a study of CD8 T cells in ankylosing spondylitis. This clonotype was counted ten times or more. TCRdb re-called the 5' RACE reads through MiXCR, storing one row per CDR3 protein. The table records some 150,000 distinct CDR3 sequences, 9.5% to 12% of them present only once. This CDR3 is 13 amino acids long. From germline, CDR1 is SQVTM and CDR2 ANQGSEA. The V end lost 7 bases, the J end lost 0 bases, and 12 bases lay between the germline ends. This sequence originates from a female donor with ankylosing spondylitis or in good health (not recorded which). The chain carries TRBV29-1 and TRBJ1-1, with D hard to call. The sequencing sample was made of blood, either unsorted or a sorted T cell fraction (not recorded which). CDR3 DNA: TGCAGCGCTGCTGAACACTTGAACACTGAAGCTTTCTTT. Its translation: CSAAEHLNTEAFF.